This passage covers 21 T cell receptor beta chains from one sample sequenced in a study of neurological immune-mediated disorders. TCRdb used MiXCR to reprocess the 5' RACE reads, holding one entry per CDR3 protein. The table lists roughly 71,000 distinct CDR3 sequences, around 3.9% of them singletons. The sequenced sample consisted of PBMCs. These receptors came from a young man with multiple sclerosis.

This clonotype was seen ten or more times. This sequence joins TRBV20-1 and TRBJ2-1; D uncertain. This CDR3 contains 15 residues. The germline V and J ends were trimmed by 8 bases and 5 bases, with 22 bases remaining between them. Germline V gives CDR1 DFQATT, CDR2 SNEGSKA (reference sequence). CDR3 sequence (DNA): TGCAGTCCCGTAGTCCCCAGCGAGAGAGACAATGAGCAGTTCTTC. It is translated as CSPVVPSERDNEQFF.

This clonotype appeared many times. This sequence joins TRBV14 and TRBJ1-2; D uncertain. Germline V gene sequence: CDR1 SGHDN, CDR2 FVKESK. V was shortened by 4 bases and J by 2 bases, with 11 bases between the two germline ends. The CDR3 runs 14 residues. The CDR3 nucleotides read TGTGCCAGCAGCCTATACGGATTCAACTATGGCTACACCTTC. It codes for CASSLYGFNYGYTF.

In its sample, this clonotype was seen many times. This rearrangement joins TRBV4-1 to TRBJ1-5, with D unresolved. From germline, CDR1 is MGHRA and CDR2 YSYEKL. V lost 1 base and J lost 7, with 8 bases in between. CDR3 length equals 13 residues. The CDR3 DNA sequence: TGCGCCAGCAGCCAAGTTGAGTGGCAGCCCCAGCATTTT. This encodes CASSQVEWQPQHF.

This clonotype was counted ten times or more. The rearrangement links TRBV6-2 or TRBV6-3 to TRBJ2-6; a weak D match, TRBD1 (6 bases). Trimming pared 6 bases from V and 0 bases from J, leaving 9 bases between. The CDR3 consists of 15 residues. Looked up from germline, CDR1 is MNHEY and CDR2 is SVGEGT. The CDR3 here is CASRQQGSGANVLTF. In DNA, the CDR3 is TGTGCCAGCAGGCAACAGGGCTCTGGGGCCAACGTCCTGACTTTC.

The sample holds many counts of this clonotype. This chain joins TRBV20-1 and TRBJ1-4; 10 positions agree with TRBD1. The CDR3 consists of 16 residues. In germline, CDR1 is DFQATT, CDR2 SNEGSKA (reference sequence). Trimming at V came to 6 bases and at J to 4 bases, leaving 11 bases not matched to a gene. The DNA for the CDR3 is TGCAGTGCGACCGGGACAGGGGAGGCTAATAATGAAAAACTGTTTTTT. Amino acid sequence: CSATGTGEANNEKLFF.

At least ten counts were recorded for this clonotype. The DNA is left out, because the CDR3 cannot be placed on it with certainty; the CDR3 is given as TCRdb lists it. This sequence joins TRBV7-6 and TRBJ1-6; the D call TRBD1 from the table was never checked on the DNA. Germline CDR1 SGHVS, CDR2 FNYEAQ. The CDR3 length is 14 residues, termini included. The CDR3: CASSFGQGNSPLNF.

Ten or more counts support this clonotype. The genes are TRBV20-1 and TRBJ2-7; 8 positions agree with TRBD2. The germline V gene has CDR1 DFQATT and CDR2 SNEGSKA (reference sequence). J lost 0 bases, V lost 0 bases, and 4 bases had no gene match. This CDR3 is 15 amino acids long. The CDR3 bases are TGCAGTGCTAGAGAGGAAGCGGGGGCCTCCTACGAGCAGTACTTC. Translating it yields CSAREEAGASYEQYF.

This clonotype appeared many times. The chain has TRBV4-1 and TRBJ2-7; no firm D call. Trimming took 1 base from V and 1 from J, leaving 5 bases between them. The CDR3 runs 13 residues. The germline V gene has CDR1 MGHRA and CDR2 YSYEKL. The DNA of the CDR3 is TGCGCCAGCAGCCAAGGACGATCCTACGAGCAGTACTTC. As protein: CASSQGRSYEQYF.

This clonotype showed up many times. The rearrangement joins TRBV10-1 to TRBJ1-2, with D uncertain. The CDR3 is made up of 12 amino acids. Germline V gene sequence: CDR1 WNHNN, CDR2 SYGVQD (reference sequence). Trimming left V 6 bases short and J 8 bases short, with 13 bases between. CDR3 DNA sequence: TGCGCCAGCAGAGACCCGCCGCCCGGCTACACCTTC. As protein: CASRDPPPGYTF.

This clonotype was seen repeatedly, ten times or more. The chain joins TRBV9 to TRBJ1-3, with D tentatively TRBD1 (6 bases). CDR3 length equals 15 residues. V lost 4 bases to trimming and J lost 2 bases, with 13 bases between them. Germline V gives CDR1 SGDLS, CDR2 YYNGEE. CDR3 in DNA: TGTGCCAGCAGCCCTAACAGGGTGGCTGGAAACACCATATATTTT. This translates into CASSPNRVAGNTIYF.

Many counts were recorded for this clonotype. V gene TRBV4-1 combines with J gene TRBJ2-1; D might be TRBD1 (5 bases). The CDR3 sequence is 15 residues long. The ends were cut back, 3 bases at V and 8 bases at J, with 17 bases in the middle. Germline CDR1 MGHRA, CDR2 YSYEKL. The CDR3 DNA sequence: TGCGCCAGCAGCCATCGTGACAGTCCGTCGGATGAGCAGTTCTTC. Translating gives CASSHRDSPSDEQFF.

This clonotype was detected many times. The chain carries TRBV5-1 and TRBJ2-1, with D perhaps assigned TRBD1 or TRBD2 (5 bases each). There are 16 residues in the CDR3. Germline values: CDR1 SGHRS, CDR2 YFSETQ. V was pared by 4 bases and J by 3 bases, with 17 bases between. The CDR3 DNA sequence: TGCGCCAGCAGCATTCCCGGGGCAGGGCGCTACAATGAGCAGTTCTTC. Its translation is CASSIPGAGRYNEQFF. Full variable domain (remainder filled in from reference TRBV5-1 and TRBJ2-1): KAGVTQTPRYLIKTRGQQVTLSCSPISGHRSVSWYQQTPGQGLQFLFEYFSETQRNKGNFPGRFSGRQFSNSRSEMNVSTLELGDSALYLCASSIPGAGRYNEQFFGPGTRLTVL.

This clonotype was seen repeatedly, ten times or more. This chain links TRBV5-1 with TRBJ2-5; possible D gene TRBD1, 5 bases. Trimming removed 0 bases at V and 3 bases at J, with 12 bases between. Germline V lookup: CDR1 SGHRS, CDR2 YFSETQ. The CDR3 extends over 15 amino acids. As DNA, the CDR3 is TGCGCCAGCAGCTTGGTACCTCAGGGAAAAGAGACCCAGTACTTC. This encodes CASSLVPQGKETQYF.

Ten or more counts support this clonotype. The gene calls are TRBV12-3 or TRBV12-4 and TRBJ1-1, with 9 bases identical to TRBD1. This CDR3 comprises 15 residues. The ends lost 5 bases at V and 3 bases at J; junction bases unmatched: 7. In DNA, the CDR3 is TGTGCCAGCAGTCAAACACAGGGGGCGGACACTGAAGCTTTCTTT. Residues: CASSQTQGADTEAFF.

This clonotype came up many times. The genes are TRBV19 and TRBJ1-2, with 7 bases aligning to TRBD1. Trimming cost V 5 bases and J 0 bases; bases outside gene matches: 0. The V gene's germline CDR1 is LNHDA and CDR2 SQIVND (reference sequence). The CDR3 is 13 residues long. CDR3 DNA sequence: TGTGCCAGTAGTGACAGGGCTAACTATGGCTACACCTTC. Its translation: CASSDRANYGYTF.

In this sample, this clonotype turned up many times. The J gene is TRBJ2-5, the V gene TRBV12-3 or TRBV12-4; 10 bases align to TRBD2. J was trimmed by 4 bases and V by 8 bases; bases with no gene match: 16. This CDR3 comprises 17 residues. CDR3: CASRPHRLAGERETQYF. The DNA for the CDR3 is TGTGCCAGCCGCCCACATCGGCTAGCGGGGGAGCGAGAGACCCAGTACTTC.

The chain links TRBV19 to TRBJ1-1; D gene unclear. Germline-derived CDR1 and CDR2 are LNHDA and SQIVND (reference sequence). The CDR3 has 14 residues. V was cut by 7 bases and J by 4 bases, with 16 bases left in between. Written as DNA, the CDR3 is TGTGCCAGTACCCGGGGAGGGCGTGTCACTGAAGCTTTCTTT. Its protein product is CASTRGGRVTEAFF.

In this sample, this clonotype turned up many times. The rearrangement links TRBV29-1 to TRBJ1-2; D is undetermined. Germline loops: CDR1 SQVTM, CDR2 ANQGSEA. The CDR3 sequence is 12 residues long. V lost 3 bases, J lost 4 bases, and 9 bases lay in between. The CDR3 protein is CSVDSLFYGYTF. The CDR3 DNA reads TGCAGCGTTGATTCGCTTTTCTATGGCTACACCTTC. The complete variable domain, with remaining parts taken from reference TRBV29-1 and TRBJ1-2, reads SAVISQKPSRDICQRGTSLTIQCQVDSQVTMMFWYRQQPGQSLTLIATANQGSEATYESGFVIDKFPISRPNLTFSTLTVSNMSPEDSSIYLCSVDSLFYGYTFGSGTRLTVV.

This clonotype was picked up many times. The chain links TRBV7-9 to TRBJ2-7; D is ambiguous. V was trimmed by 8 bases and J by 0 bases, leaving 11 bases between them. The CDR3 loop spans 13 amino acids. Germline-derived CDR1 and CDR2 are SEHNR and FQNEAQ (reference sequence). The CDR3 sequence is CASCWADSYEQYF. CDR3 bases: TGTGCCAGCTGTTGGGCTGACTCCTACGAGCAGTACTTC.

This clonotype was detected a few times. CDR3 nucleotide sequence: TGTGCCAGCAGCTCCCTAGCCTTGGGGGAGACCCAGTACTTC. Translated, it gives CASSSLALGETQYF. The rearrangement links TRBV7-2 to TRBJ2-5; D perhaps matches TRBD2 (5 bases). The length of the CDR3 is 14 residues. V was shortened by 4 bases and J by 5 bases, with 14 bases between the two germline ends. Per germline, CDR1 SGHTA and CDR2 FQGNSA.

There are a few counts of this clonotype. The V and J genes are TRBV11-2 and TRBJ2-2, with 7 bases fitting TRBD1. The CDR3 is 14 amino acids. After removal of 2 bases from V and 4 bases from J, the junction contained 1 base not matched to a gene. CDR1 and CDR2 (germline): SGHAT, FQNNGV. The CDR3 region is CASSLRGLTGELFF. The CDR3 DNA follows: TGTGCCAGCAGCTTAAGGGGGCTCACCGGGGAGCTGTTTTTT. Filled out from reference TRBV11-2 and TRBJ2-2, the complete variable domain reads EAGVAQSPRYKIIEKRQSVAFWCNPISGHATLYWYQQILGQGPKLLIQFQNNGVVDDSQLPKDRFSAERLKGVDSTLKIQPAKLEDSAVYLCASSLRGLTGELFFGEGSRLTVL.